Listed below are T cell receptor beta chains from one sample, sequenced in a study of T cells in Graves' hyperthyroidism and ophthalmopathy. TCRdb called the multiplex PCR reads again in MiXCR, with one record for every CDR3 protein. The sample consists of around 500,000 distinct CDR3 sequences, roughly 15% of them appearing once. What was sequenced was blood. These receptors were taken from a woman in her 40s with Graves' hyperthyroidism. Each CDR3 is given with its conserved first and last residue. The order of the fields is J gene, V gene, clone size, D gene, CDR3 DNA, CDR3 protein. D genes are given only for firm matches. A clone size is listed for some rows: how often the clone was seen (once, few, many), or a class if it is expanded.

TRBJ1-5 | TRBV5-1 | few | NA | TGCGCCAGCAGAAAGGGAGGAGGCGACAATCAGCCCCAGCATTTT | CASRKGGGDNQPQHF
TRBJ2-3 | TRBV9 | few | TRBD1 | TGTGCCAGCGGCCCGATTGCTCAGGGGGCAGATACGCAGTATTTT | CASGPIAQGADTQYF
TRBJ2-1 | TRBV2 | many | TRBD1 | TGTGCCAGCAGTACAGGGGGTATGTCCCTCAATGAGCAGTTCTTC | CASSTGGMSLNEQFF
TRBJ2-7 | TRBV7-2 | many | NA | TGTGCCAGCAGCTTATCGGGGAACTCCTACGAGCAGTACTTC | CASSLSGNSYEQYF
TRBJ2-7 | TRBV7-8 | many | NA | TGTGCCAGCAGCTTAGACAGGGTGGTCCTCTCGGGCGAGCAGTACTTC | CASSLDRVVLSGEQYF
TRBJ1-5 | TRBV2 | few | NA | TGTGCCAGCAGTGAATTAGGGATAAATCAGCCCCAGCATTTT | CASSELGINQPQHF
TRBJ2-7 | TRBV19 | NA | NA | TGTGCCAGTAGTACACAGGGTACCTACGAGCAGTACTTC | CASSTQGTYEQYF
TRBJ2-1 | TRBV14 | few | NA | TGTGCCAGCAGCCAAGTCGCGGGACTCCACAATGAGCAGTTCTTC | CASSQVAGLHNEQFF
TRBJ2-2 | TRBV20-1 | NA | NA | TGCAGTGCTAGAACAGATAAGAACACCGGGGAGCTGTTTTTT | CSARTDKNTGELFF
TRBJ2-7 | TRBV20-1 | many | TRBD2 | TGCAGTGCTATGGGGGGGAGCTCCTACGAGCAGTACTTC | CSAMGGSSYEQYF
TRBJ1-4 | TRBV29-1 | few | NA | TGCAGCGCCCTAGACGACACAGGGTCTAATGAAAAACTGTTTTTT | CSALDDTGSNEKLFF
TRBJ1-1 | TRBV18 | many | NA | TGTGCCAGCTCACCCCCGGCCTCGACAGCTGAAGCTTTCTTT | CASSPPASTAEAFF
TRBJ2-7 | TRBV10-2 | few | TRBD1 | TGCGCCAGCAGTGAGTCGACTCTGGGACAGGGTTCCTACGAGCAGTACTTC | CASSESTLGQGSYEQYF
TRBJ2-1 | TRBV7-9 | few | TRBD2 | TGTGCCAGCAGCTTCCCTCGACTAGCGGAGTTCTACAATGAGCAGTTCTTC | CASSFPRLAEFYNEQFF
TRBJ1-4 | TRBV3-1 | many | NA | TGTGCCAGCAGCCAAGTCTTGGGAAATGAAAAACTGTTTTTT | CASSQVLGNEKLFF
TRBJ1-4 | TRBV11-1 | NA | NA | TGTGCCAGCAGCCTCTCCGGGAGCAACAATGAAAAACTGTTTTTT | CASSLSGSNNEKLFF
TRBJ2-1 | TRBV15 | few | NA | TGTGCCACCAGCAGAAACAACAGGGAGGTCAATGAGCAGTTCTTC | CATSRNNREVNEQFF
TRBJ2-1 | TRBV28 | many | TRBD2 | TGTGCCAGCAGTTCAAGCGGGAGAACAGAAGTTTCCTACAATGAGCAGTTCTTC | CASSSSGRTEVSYNEQFF
TRBJ2-1 | TRBV12-3/TRBV12-4 | many | NA | TGTGCCAGCAGTTTGAGGAACCTATTCTCCTACAATGAGCAGTTCTTC | CASSLRNLFSYNEQFF
TRBJ2-3 | TRBV7-8 | NA | TRBD2 | TGTGCCAGCAGCCTCTTGACTAGCGGGGACAGCACAGATACGCAGTATTTT | CASSLLTSGDSTDTQYF
TRBJ2-2 | TRBV12-3/TRBV12-4 | many | TRBD1 | TGTGCCAGCAGTTCTACCGGGACAGGGGACACCGGGGAGCTGTTTTTT | CASSSTGTGDTGELFF
TRBJ2-5 | TRBV2 | many | NA | TGTGCCAGCAAGGTCGACAGGAGTCAAGAGACCCAGTACTTC | CASKVDRSQETQYF
TRBJ2-6 | TRBV9 | NA | NA | TGTGCCAGCAGCCCTGGTGGAGGACCCCCCACTGGGGCCAACGTCCTGACTTTC | CASSPGGGPPTGANVLTF
TRBJ2-1 | TRBV7-3 | many | TRBD2 | TGTGCCAGCAGCTTGTTGCCGGGACTAGAGTCTCCCGAGCAGTTCTTC | CASSLLPGLESPEQFF
TRBJ2-1 | TRBV28 | many | NA | TGTGCCAGCAGCCCCCCAGGCGTCTACAATGAGCAGTTCTTC | CASSPPGVYNEQFF
TRBJ2-7 | TRBV3-1 | many | TRBD2 | TGTGCCGGCAGCTTGAGCGGGAGCTCCTACGAGCAGTACTTC | CAGSLSGSSYEQYF
TRBJ2-7 | TRBV6-1 | many | NA | TGTGCCAGCAGTGAAAGTTTCGAATACGAGCAGTACTTC | CASSESFEYEQYF
TRBJ1-2 | TRBV25-1 | many | TRBD1 | TGTGCCAGCAGTGAGGGGACAGGGCTTCTTAACTATGGCTACACCTTC | CASSEGTGLLNYGYTF
TRBJ2-3 | TRBV20-1 | many | NA | TGCAGTGCTAGAGATATCGGGACAGATACGCAGTATTTT | CSARDIGTDTQYF
TRBJ1-3 | TRBV2 | many | NA | TGTGCCAGCAGTGAATCGGGGACCTCTGGAAACACCATATATTTT | CASSESGTSGNTIYF
TRBJ1-2 | TRBV9 | few | TRBD1 | TGTGCCAGCAGCTCCAGGACAGGGGGACTCGGGGGCTATGGCTACACCTTC | CASSSRTGGLGGYGYTF
TRBJ1-3 | TRBV6-1 | few | NA | TGTGCCAGCAGTTCAGGACGGATCTCTGGAAACACCATATATTTT | CASSSGRISGNTIYF
TRBJ2-2 | TRBV2 | many | TRBD1 | TGTGCCAGCTCAGACAGGGAAGGGAAAACCGGGGAGCTGTTTTTT | CASSDREGKTGELFF
TRBJ1-2 | TRBV12-3/TRBV12-4 | many | NA | TGTGCCAGCAGTTCTCTTCAGCAACTCTATGGCTACACCTTC | CASSSLQQLYGYTF
TRBJ2-7 | TRBV7-2 | NA | TRBD2 | TGTGCCAGCAGCCCCCGGACTAGCAGGACCTACGAGCAGTACTTC | CASSPRTSRTYEQYF
TRBJ1-5 | TRBV11-2 | few | NA | TGTGCCAGCAGCTTAGAAAGGGGCAATCAGCCCCAGCATTTT | CASSLERGNQPQHF
TRBJ2-3 | TRBV7-6 | few | TRBD2 | TGTGCCAGCAGCTCCCCGAGGCGGGAGGTTTTTTCTAGCACAGATACGCAGTATTTT | CASSSPRREVFSSTDTQYF
TRBJ1-1 | TRBV10-3 | few | NA | TGTGCCATCAGTGAGTCCGGGGCGATCACTGAAGCTTTCTTT | CAISESGAITEAFF
TRBJ2-7 | TRBV7-2 | many | TRBD1 | TGTGCCAGCAGCTTAAGGGACAGGGTCGACGAGCAGTACTTC | CASSLRDRVDEQYF
TRBJ1-1 | TRBV7-8 | NA | NA | TGTGCCAGCAGCCTAATAGGAGAGGGAGGCACTGAAGCTTTCTTT | CASSLIGEGGTEAFF
TRBJ2-3 | TRBV27 | many | TRBD2 | TGTGCCAGCAGTTCATTAGCGGGAACTTACGCAGATACGCAGTATTTT | CASSSLAGTYADTQYF
TRBJ2-2 | TRBV11-2 | NA | NA | TGTGCCAGCAGCAGGCACCAGAACACCGGGGAGCTGTTTTTT | CASSRHQNTGELFF
TRBJ2-1 | TRBV20-1 | few | NA | TGCAGTGCTACCCCCCCCTTGGGCTCCTACAATGAGCAGTTCTTC | CSATPPLGSYNEQFF
TRBJ2-7 | TRBV5-1 | NA | NA | TGCGCCAGCAGCCCCTCCCCCCCCATATCGAGCTCCTACGAGCAGTACTTC | CASSPSPPISSSYEQYF
TRBJ2-2 | TRBV5-4 | NA | NA | TGTGCCAGCAGCACCGAGTTGGGTTTCACCGGGGAGCTGTTTTTT | CASSTELGFTGELFF
TRBJ2-1 | TRBV7-2 | many | NA | TGTGCCAGCAGCCAATACTACAATGAGCAGTTCTTC | CASSQYYNEQFF
TRBJ2-3 | TRBV14 | few | NA | TGTGCCAGCAGCCACGTGACCCAGAGCAGCACAGATACGCAGTATTTT | CASSHVTQSSTDTQYF
TRBJ1-2 | TRBV7-8 | many | NA | TGTGCCAGCAGCCGCGACGGCGGCTATGGCTACACCTTC | CASSRDGGYGYTF
TRBJ2-3 | TRBV18 | NA | TRBD2 | TGTGCCAGCTCACTCTACACCCCGACTAGCGGAGCCTCAGATACGCAGTATTTT | CASSLYTPTSGASDTQYF
TRBJ1-1 | TRBV30 | once | NA | TGTGCCTGGATCGGCGCAGGGAGGAACACTGAAGCTTTCTTT | CAWIGAGRNTEAFF